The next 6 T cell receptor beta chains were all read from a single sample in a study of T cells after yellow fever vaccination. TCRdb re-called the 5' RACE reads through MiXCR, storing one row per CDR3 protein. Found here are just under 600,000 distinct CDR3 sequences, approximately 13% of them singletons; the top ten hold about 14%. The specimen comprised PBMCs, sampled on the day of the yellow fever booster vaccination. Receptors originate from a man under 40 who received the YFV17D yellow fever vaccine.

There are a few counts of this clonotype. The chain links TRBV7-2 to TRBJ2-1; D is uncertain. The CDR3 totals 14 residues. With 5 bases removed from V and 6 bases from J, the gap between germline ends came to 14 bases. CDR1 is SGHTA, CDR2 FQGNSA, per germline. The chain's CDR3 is CASSLNPGRNEQFF. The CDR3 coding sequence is TGTGCCAGCAGCCTAAACCCGGGTCGCAATGAGCAGTTCTTC.

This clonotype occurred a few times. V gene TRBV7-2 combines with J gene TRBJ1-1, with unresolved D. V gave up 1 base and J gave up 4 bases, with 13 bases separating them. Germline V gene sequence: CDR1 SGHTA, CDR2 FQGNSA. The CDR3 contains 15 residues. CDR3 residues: CASSLEVGRTTEAFF. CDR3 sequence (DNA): TGTGCCAGCAGCTTAGAGGTCGGACGGACCACTGAAGCTTTCTTT.

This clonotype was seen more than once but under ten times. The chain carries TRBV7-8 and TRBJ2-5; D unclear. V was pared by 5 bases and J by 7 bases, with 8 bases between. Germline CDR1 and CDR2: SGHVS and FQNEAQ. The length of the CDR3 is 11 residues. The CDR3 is CASSNMGTQYF. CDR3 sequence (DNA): TGTGCCAGCAGCAATATGGGGACCCAGTACTTC.

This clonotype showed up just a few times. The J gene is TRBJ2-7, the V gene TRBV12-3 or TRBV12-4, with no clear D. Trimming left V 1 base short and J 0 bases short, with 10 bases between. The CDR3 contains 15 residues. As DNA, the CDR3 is TGTGCCAGCAGTTTAGGGGAAGTCGGCTCCTACGAGCAGTACTTC. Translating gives CASSLGEVGSYEQYF.

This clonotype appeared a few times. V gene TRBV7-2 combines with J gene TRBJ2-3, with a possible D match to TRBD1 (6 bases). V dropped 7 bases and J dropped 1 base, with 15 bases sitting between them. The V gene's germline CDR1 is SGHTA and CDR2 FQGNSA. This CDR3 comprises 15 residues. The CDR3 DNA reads TGTGCCAGCACCCAACAGGGTAGGGGCACAGATACGCAGTATTTT. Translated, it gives CASTQQGRGTDTQYF.

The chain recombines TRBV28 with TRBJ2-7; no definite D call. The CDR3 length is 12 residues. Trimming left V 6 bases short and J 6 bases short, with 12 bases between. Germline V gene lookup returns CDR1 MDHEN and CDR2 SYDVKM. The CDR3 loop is CASSPPLREQYF. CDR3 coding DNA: TGTGCCAGCAGCCCCCCTCTACGCGAGCAGTACTTC.